These T cell receptor beta chains were read from a single sample in a study of blood T cell repertoires in COVID-19. This table comes from immunoSEQ multiplex PCR, and its TCRdb copy is limited to in-frame clones, with some not included. The repertoire holds about 340,000 clones, with roughly 90% as singletons. Sequenced material: peripheral blood. Source of these receptors: a woman aged 60-70 years with COVID-19, enrolled during active disease. The CDR3 runs from the conserved cysteine through the conserved F or W. The D gene is left open where the match is weak. Clone size, where shown, is once, few, many, or a class for clones that have expanded.

d_gene,v_gene,abundance,CDR3aa
NA,TRBV12-3/TRBV12-4,NA,CASSVPRNTEAFF
TRBD2,TRBV3-1/TRBV3-2,NA,CASSLGTSGLTDTQYF
NA,TRBV11-3,few,CASSLNRQLDEQYF
NA,TRBV3-1/TRBV3-2,NA,CASSQGTQTEETQYF
NA,TRBV4-3,NA,CASSSGGTELFF
TRBD1,TRBV5-1,NA,CASSLTGANTEAFF
TRBD1,TRBV7-3,once,CASSPTKQGVHEQYF
NA,TRBV9,NA,CASSLWEVVGETQYF
TRBD2,TRBV19,NA,CASRVAGGVNEQFF
TRBD1,TRBV7-3,NA,CASSYTGGGGELFF
TRBD1,TRBV6-5,NA,CGIGQDNEQFF
TRBD1,TRBV15,few,CATSREGDRGSTEAFF
NA,TRBV3-1/TRBV3-2,NA,CASSLGGGLYNEQFF
TRBD1,TRBV11-2,NA,CASSPGTGANQPQHF
NA,TRBV6-1,NA,CASSEVRGNQPQHF
TRBD1,TRBV4-1,NA,CASSQAQNRDRSYEQYF
TRBD1,TRBV6-1,NA,CASRQRGTGNTEAFF
TRBD1,TRBV5-3,NA,CARSLTGTGDSGANVLTF
TRBD2,TRBV7-3,NA,CASSQASGPYNEQFF
NA,TRBV6-1,NA,CASSDRDSYYNSPLHF
NA,TRBV27,NA,CASSWNSGGELFF
TRBD2,TRBV27,NA,CASSSLAGGPLPQETQYF
NA,TRBV5-1,NA,CASSQDRGYEQYF
TRBD1,TRBV6-2/TRBV6-3,NA,CASTPLRDRGSSNYGYTF
NA,TRBV7-3,NA,CASSPRMDWSVQFF
NA,TRBV7-9,NA,CASSSSGHSLSPLHF
NA,TRBV4-1,NA,CASSSGFNQPQHF
NA,TRBV19,few,CASSIDLPPGGYTF
TRBD1,TRBV7-6,NA,CASSSGRGPGNTIYF
TRBD1,TRBV4-1,NA,CASSHWTGGNTEAFF
TRBD1,TRBV4-1,NA,CASSQSRTGNTEAFF
TRBD2,TRBV5-4,NA,CASSSRLAGRDNEQFF
NA,TRBV27,NA,CASSPQGNEKLFF
NA,TRBV6-5,NA,CASRYGNGQLYGYTF
NA,TRBV30,NA,CAWSDRGGVSRPQHF
TRBD1,TRBV27,NA,CASSLDSPGTDTNYGYTF
NA,TRBV19,NA,CASSIGQNTEAFF
TRBD1,TRBV29-1,NA,CSVVDRAYEQYF
TRBD2,TRBV11-2,NA,CASSLIRGTSGETQYF
NA,TRBV25-1,NA,CASSESHRAIYGYTF